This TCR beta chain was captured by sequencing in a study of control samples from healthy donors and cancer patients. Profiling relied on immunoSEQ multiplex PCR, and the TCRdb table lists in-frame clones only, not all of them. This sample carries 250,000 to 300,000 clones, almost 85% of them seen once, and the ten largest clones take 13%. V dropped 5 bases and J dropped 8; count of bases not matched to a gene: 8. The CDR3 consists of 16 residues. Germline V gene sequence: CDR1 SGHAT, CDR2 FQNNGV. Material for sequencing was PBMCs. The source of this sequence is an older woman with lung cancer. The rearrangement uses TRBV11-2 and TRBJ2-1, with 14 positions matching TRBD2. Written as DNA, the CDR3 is TGTGCCAGCAGCATCCGACTAGCGGGGGGGTTGGATGAGCAGTTCTTC. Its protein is CASSIRLAGGLDEQFF. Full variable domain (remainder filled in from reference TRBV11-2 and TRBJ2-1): EAGVAQSPRYKIIEKRQSVAFWCNPISGHATLYWYQQILGQGPKLLIQFQNNGVVDDSQLPKDRFSAERLKGVDSTLKIQPAKLEDSAVYLCASSIRLAGGLDEQFFGPGTRLTVL.